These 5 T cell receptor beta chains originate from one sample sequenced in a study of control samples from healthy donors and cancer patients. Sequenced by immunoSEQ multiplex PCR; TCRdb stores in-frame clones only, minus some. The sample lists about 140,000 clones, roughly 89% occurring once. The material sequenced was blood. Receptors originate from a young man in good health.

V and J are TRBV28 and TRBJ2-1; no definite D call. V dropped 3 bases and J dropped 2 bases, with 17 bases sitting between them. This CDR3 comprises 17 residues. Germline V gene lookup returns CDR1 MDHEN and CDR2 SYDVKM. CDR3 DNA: TGTGCCAGCAGTTTTCGAACGGAGCGAACGACCTACAATGAGCAGTTCTTC. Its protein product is CASSFRTERTTYNEQFF. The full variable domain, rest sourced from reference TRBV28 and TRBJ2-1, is DVKVTQSSRYLVKRTGEKVFLECVQDMDHENMFWYRQDPGLGLRLIYFSYDVKMKEKGDIPEGYSVSREKKERFSLILESASTNQTSMYLCASSFRTERTTYNEQFFGPGTRLTVL.

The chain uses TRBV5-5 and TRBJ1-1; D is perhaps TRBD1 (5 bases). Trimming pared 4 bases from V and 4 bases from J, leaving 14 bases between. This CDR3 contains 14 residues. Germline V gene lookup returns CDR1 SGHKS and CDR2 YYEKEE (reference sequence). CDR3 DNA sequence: TGTGCCAGCAGCCCGCCTGGGGGAAGCACTGAAGCTTTCTTT. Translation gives CASSPPGGSTEAFF.

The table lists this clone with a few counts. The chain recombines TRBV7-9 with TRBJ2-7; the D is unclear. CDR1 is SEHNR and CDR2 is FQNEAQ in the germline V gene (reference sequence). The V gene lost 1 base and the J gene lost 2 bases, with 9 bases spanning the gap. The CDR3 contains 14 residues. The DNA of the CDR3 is TGTGCCAGCAGCTTAGGGGGTTCCCCCTACGAGCAGTACTTC. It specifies CASSLGGSPYEQYF.

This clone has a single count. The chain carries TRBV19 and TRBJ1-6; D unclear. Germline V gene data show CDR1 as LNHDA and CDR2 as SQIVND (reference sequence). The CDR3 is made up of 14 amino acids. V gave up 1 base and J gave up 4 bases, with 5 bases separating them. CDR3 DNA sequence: TGTGCCAGTAGTATAGTCCCGTATAATTCACCCCTCCACTTT. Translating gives CASSIVPYNSPLHF.

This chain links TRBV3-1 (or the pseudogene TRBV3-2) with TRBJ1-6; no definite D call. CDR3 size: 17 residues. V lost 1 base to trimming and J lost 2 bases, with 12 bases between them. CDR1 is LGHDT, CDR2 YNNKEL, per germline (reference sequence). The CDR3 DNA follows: TGTGCCAGCAGCCAAGCCCGGGCAGGCGCCTATAATTCACCCCTCCACTTT. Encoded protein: CASSQARAGAYNSPLHF.